The 29 T cell receptor beta chains given below trace back to one sample, sequenced in a study of blood T cell repertoires in COVID-19 (TCRdb year 2020). Library preparation employed the immunoSEQ multiplex PCR assay. This immuneACCESS table, as held by TCRdb, lists in-frame sequences with V and J called but not all clones. Of the missing ones, under half trace to an unresolved V gene in checked studies; the others have no known cause. Here the sample has hundreds of thousands of clones; around 80% occur a single time. Of the sample, 15% to 20% is held by the ten largest clones. Material: peripheral blood. These receptors came from a woman older than 75 with active or convalescent COVID-19.

This clone was detected once. This chain joins TRBV21-1 and TRBJ1-2; the table calls TRBD1, which could not be checked here. TRBV21-1 is classified as a pseudogene. The CDR3 is made up of 17 amino acids. CDR3 DNA sequence: TGTGCCAGCAGCGGGGGGACAGTCTGTCTGGACGACTATGGCTACACCTTC. Protein sequence: CASSGGTVCLDDYGYTF.

This clone was observed a single time. This sequence joins TRBV7-3 and TRBJ2-2; tentative D call: TRBD1 (6 bases). The CDR3 loop spans 15 amino acids. Germline V gene sequence: CDR1 SGHTA, CDR2 FQGTGA. V lost 2 bases, J lost 1 base, and 8 bases lay in between. The CDR3, as DNA: TGTGCCAGCAGCTTACAGGGGCTGAACACCGGGGAGCTGTTTTTT. It codes for CASSLQGLNTGELFF.

The genes are TRBV24-1 and TRBJ1-2; D not resolved. This CDR3 has 15 amino acids. Germline V CDR1 and CDR2: KGHDR, SFDVKD. V was shortened by 7 bases and J by 0 bases, with 14 bases between the two germline ends. This chain's CDR3 is CATSWQRQPNYGYTF. DNA for the CDR3: TGTGCCACCAGCTGGCAGCGCCAACCTAACTATGGCTACACCTTC.

The V call is TRBV19, the J call TRBJ1-5; 8 nucleotides agree with TRBD1. Germline V gives CDR1 LNHDA, CDR2 SQIVND (reference sequence). There are 16 residues in the CDR3. The ends lost 5 bases at V and 2 bases at J; junction bases unmatched: 8. Here the CDR3 reads CASSAIDRGGNQPQHF. CDR3 DNA: TGTGCCAGTAGTGCCATAGACAGGGGCGGCAATCAGCCCCAGCATTTT.

This clone has a single count. This chain joins TRBV19 and TRBJ1-1, with TRBD1 matching over 7 bases. The CDR3 has 14 amino acids. Trimming took 3 bases from V and 6 from J; bases not matched to a gene: 7. CDR1 is LNHDA and CDR2 is SQIVND in the germline V gene (reference sequence). The CDR3 nucleotides read TGTGCCAGTAGTATGAGCGGCAGGGGGGCTGAAGCTTTCTTT. Amino acids: CASSMSGRGAEAFF.

The chain uses TRBV3-1 (or the pseudogene TRBV3-2) and TRBJ1-4; TRBD1 agrees at 8 bases. The CDR3 is 15 amino acids. CDR1 and CDR2 from the germline V gene are LGHDT and YNNKEL (reference sequence). V dropped 6 bases and J dropped 7; count of bases not matched to a gene: 10. The DNA for the CDR3 is TGTGCCAGCAGGGGCAGGGGGCTTTCCTTTGAAAAACTGTTTTTT. Encoded protein: CASRGRGLSFEKLFF.

The rearrangement uses TRBV7-8 and TRBJ2-3, with D possibly TRBD2 on 8 matching bases. V shed 6 bases and J shed 3 bases, with 19 bases lying between them. Germline V lookup: CDR1 SGHVS, CDR2 FQNEAQ. The CDR3 is made up of 16 amino acids. The CDR3 DNA reads as TGTGCCAGCAGATCCACGGGAGGGGGCGGGACAGATACGCAGTATTTT. As protein: CASRSTGGGGTDTQYF.

The rearrangement joins TRBV15 to TRBJ2-3; D is perhaps TRBD2 (6 bases). V was cut by 4 bases and J by 0 bases, with 17 bases left in between. The CDR3 runs to 17 residues. Germline V CDR1 and CDR2: LNHNV, YYDKDF (reference sequence). DNA of the CDR3: TGTGCCACCAGCATGACCCTAGCGAAAGTTAGCACAGATACGCAGTATTTT. Translation: CATSMTLAKVSTDTQYF. The entire variable domain, with the rest obtained from reference TRBV15 and TRBJ2-3, is as follows: DAMVIQNPRYQVTQFGKPVTLSCSQTLNHNVMYWYQQKSSQAPKLLFHYYDKDFNNEADTPDNFQSRRPNTSFCFLDIRSPGLGDTAMYLCATSMTLAKVSTDTQYFGPGTRLTVL.

The chain uses TRBV7-2 and TRBJ2-2; 16 bases are a match to TRBD2. CDR1 and CDR2 from the germline V gene are SGHTA and FQGNSA. This CDR3 has 17 amino acids. V shed 5 bases and J 7 bases; nucleotides not matched to a gene: 7. The CDR3 here is CASSPLGTSGRDGELFF. The CDR3 bases are TGTGCCAGCAGCCCCTTAGGGACTAGCGGGAGGGACGGGGAGCTGTTTTTT.

The chain combines TRBV7-3 with TRBJ1-1; no definite D call. The CDR3 loop spans 13 amino acids. Between the trimmed V and J ends, which lost 5 bases and 1 base, there was a span of 8 bases. Germline lookup yields CDR1 SGHTA and CDR2 FQGTGA. CDR3 DNA sequence: TGTGCCAGCAGCACAGTTCCGAACACTGAAGCTTTCTTT. Translation gives CASSTVPNTEAFF.

This chain links TRBV5-4 with TRBJ2-7, with 7 positions matching TRBD2. The CDR3 length is 17 residues. The V gene's germline CDR1 is SGHNT and CDR2 YYREEE (reference sequence). With V trimmed by 0 bases and J by 7 bases, 16 bases remained unmatched. Here the CDR3 reads CASSLAGVAGFTREQYF. The CDR3 DNA is TGTGCCAGCAGCTTGGCCGGGGTAGCGGGTTTTACGCGGGAGCAGTACTTC.

This clone came up a few times. This sample includes further DNA sequences coding for the same CDR3. V is TRBV7-2 and J is TRBJ1-5; the D gene is possibly TRBD1 (6 bases). CDR3 length: 15 residues. V lost 1 base and J lost 4, with 11 bases in between. The germline CDR1 and CDR2 sequences are SGHTA and FQGNSA. As DNA, the CDR3 is TGTGCCAGCAGCTTAGTGGGTCAGGGGAATCAGCCCCAGCATTTT. As protein: CASSLVGQGNQPQHF.

There are a few counts of this clone. The genes are TRBV7-2 and TRBJ2-1, with TRBD2 matching over 13 bases. V lost 0 bases to trimming and J lost 7 bases; unmatched junction nucleotides: 0. The CDR3 has 15 amino acids. Germline lookup yields CDR1 SGHTA and CDR2 FQGNSA. As DNA, the CDR3 is TGTGCCAGCAGCTTAGCACTAGCGGGGGGGAATGAGCAGTTCTTC. Amino acids: CASSLALAGGNEQFF. Variable domain in full (rest from reference TRBV7-2 and TRBJ2-1): GAGVSQSPSNKVTEKGKDVELRCDPISGHTALYWYRQSLGQGLEFLIYFQGNSAPDKSGLPSDRFSAERTGGSVSTLTIQRTQQEDSAVYLCASSLALAGGNEQFFGPGTRLTVL.

The chain combines TRBV28 with TRBJ1-1, with D unclear. Germline loops: CDR1 MDHEN, CDR2 SYDVKM. V shed 2 bases and J shed 1 base, with 8 bases lying between them. This CDR3 has 14 residues. CDR3 coding DNA: TGTGCCAGCAGTTTAGTCGGGAGGAACACTGAAGCTTTCTTT. This gives the protein CASSLVGRNTEAFF.

The chain uses TRBV6-2 or TRBV6-3 and TRBJ1-1, with 8 nucleotides matching TRBD1. The CDR3 is 13 residues long. V lost 1 base and J lost 7; bases outside the gene matches: 2. The germline CDR1 and CDR2 sequences are MNHEY and SVGEGT. CDR3 loop: CASSYLGTGEAFF. The CDR3 coding sequence is TGTGCCAGCAGTTACTTAGGGACAGGTGAAGCTTTCTTT.

The rearrangement uses TRBV29-1 and TRBJ1-2; 9 bases are shared with TRBD1. The CDR3 is 11 residues long. With 4 bases clipped from V and 8 bases from J, the junction kept 2 bases outside the gene matches. Germline CDR1 is SQVTM and CDR2 is ANQGSEA. For the CDR3, the DNA is TGCAGCGTTGCACAGGGGGCGGGCTACACCTTC. Residues: CSVAQGAGYTF.

The J gene is TRBJ2-4, the V gene TRBV7-2; 9 bases line up with TRBD1. CDR3 length: 13 amino acids. Trimming took 3 bases from V and 7 from J; bases not matched to a gene: 1. Germline CDR1 and CDR2: SGHTA and FQGNSA. This CDR3 is CASSFGTGNIQYF. As DNA, the CDR3 is TGTGCCAGCAGCTTTGGGACAGGGAACATTCAGTACTTC. The full variable domain, rest sourced from reference TRBV7-2 and TRBJ2-4, is GAGVSQSPSNKVTEKGKDVELRCDPISGHTALYWYRQSLGQGLEFLIYFQGNSAPDKSGLPSDRFSAERTGGSVSTLTIQRTQQEDSAVYLCASSFGTGNIQYFGAGTRLSVL.

The chain couples TRBV18 to TRBJ2-7; TRBD1 matches at 7 bases. With V trimmed by 1 base and J by 0 bases, 6 bases remained unmatched. This CDR3 has 16 residues. Germline V CDR1 and CDR2: KGHSH, LQKENI. The CDR3 nucleotides are TGTGCCAGCTCACCACGCCCCGGGACAGTCTCCTACGAGCAGTACTTC. Translated: CASSPRPGTVSYEQYF.

The table lists this clone with a count of one. The chain couples TRBV18 to TRBJ1-1; 7 positions agree with TRBD1. V gave up 4 bases and J gave up 7 bases; unmatched junction bases: 6. The CDR3 loop spans 13 amino acids. The germline V gene encodes CDR1 KGHSH and CDR2 LQKENI. CDR3: CASSQDRTFEAFF. The CDR3 bases are TGTGCCAGCTCACAGGACAGGACATTTGAAGCTTTCTTT. The full variable domain, its missing parts supplied by reference TRBV18 and TRBJ1-1, is NAGVMQNPRHLVRRRGQEARLRCSPMKGHSHVYWYRQLPEEGLKFMVYLQKENIIDESGMPKERFSAEFPKEGPSILRIQQVVRGDSAAYFCASSQDRTFEAFFGQGTRLTVV.

The V gene is TRBV6-5, the J gene TRBJ2-2, with D perhaps TRBD2 (5 bases). The V and J ends lost 0 bases and 3 bases respectively, with 8 bases between them. Per germline, CDR1 MNHEY and CDR2 SVGAGI. The CDR3 loop spans 15 amino acids. The CDR3 DNA reads as TGTGCCAGCAGTTACTCGCCGGGATACACCGGGGAGCTGTTTTTT. Translated: CASSYSPGYTGELFF.

This rearrangement joins TRBV7-2 to TRBJ2-1, with 15 bases matching TRBD2. After removal of 1 base from V and 9 bases from J, the junction contained 1 base not matched to a gene. CDR1 is SGHTA, CDR2 FQGNSA, per germline. This CDR3 is built from 15 residues. The CDR3 sequence is CASSLGTSGGGEQFF. The CDR3 DNA sequence: TGTGCCAGCAGCTTAGGGACTAGCGGGGGGGGTGAGCAGTTCTTC.

This clone was recorded a few times. The chain has TRBV5-1 and TRBJ2-3; 7 nucleotides align to TRBD1. The ends lost 4 bases at V and 1 base at J; junction bases unmatched: 3. This CDR3 spans 14 amino acids. Looked up from germline, CDR1 is SGHRS and CDR2 is YFSETQ. For the CDR3, the DNA is TGCGCCAGCAGCCCCGACAGGGGCACAGATACGCAGTATTTT. Amino acid sequence: CASSPDRGTDTQYF.

The V call is TRBV19, the J call TRBJ1-5; 12 bases are shared with TRBD1. This CDR3 is 19 amino acids long. Trimming at V came to 4 bases and at J to 1 base, leaving 11 bases not matched to a gene. Germline-derived CDR1 and CDR2 are LNHDA and SQIVND (reference sequence). CDR3 sequence (DNA): TGTGCCAGTAGTAGCAACCGGGACAGGGGGCATGGCAGCAATCAGCCCCAGCATTTT. Amino acid sequence: CASSSNRDRGHGSNQPQHF.

The J gene is TRBJ2-7, the V gene TRBV14, with unresolved D. This CDR3 has 12 amino acids. V was trimmed by 2 bases and J by 3 bases, leaving 5 bases between them. CDR1 and CDR2 (germline): SGHDN, FVKESK. CDR3 amino acids: CASSQQIYEQYF. The CDR3 coding sequence is TGTGCCAGCAGCCAACAGATCTACGAGCAGTACTTC.

The CDR3 loop reads CASSLVGTGISMNTEAFF. The CDR3 bases are TGTGCCAGCAGCTTGGTGGGGACAGGGATTTCTATGAACACTGAAGCTTTCTTT. V is TRBV5-5 and J is TRBJ1-1, with 9 bases lining up with TRBD1. CDR1 is SGHKS and CDR2 is YYEKEE in the germline V gene (reference sequence). Trimming removed 0 bases from V and 0 bases from J; junction bases left unmatched: 9. The CDR3 runs 18 residues.

This clone was observed a single time. The limits of the CDR3 on the DNA are not certain, so only TCRdb's listed CDR3 is given. The genes are TRBV6-5 and TRBJ1-1; the table's D call, TRBD1, was not checked against the DNA. CDR1 is MNHEY, CDR2 SVGAGI, per germline. The CDR3 length is 15 residues, termini included. CDR3 protein: CASSSSDRADTEAFF.

The V gene is TRBV7-9, the J gene TRBJ2-1; D unresolved. The CDR3 spans 12 residues. CDR1 is SEHNR and CDR2 is FQNEAQ in the germline V gene (reference sequence). V lost 5 bases to trimming and J lost 9 bases, with 11 bases between them. The CDR3 protein is CASSRTTGEQFF. DNA of the CDR3: TGTGCCAGCAGCCGAACGACGGGTGAGCAGTTCTTC.

This chain connects TRBV9 to TRBJ2-1; 9 bases match TRBD2. This CDR3 spans 18 amino acids. V was clipped by 0 bases and J by 3 bases; unmatched bases: 10. In germline, CDR1 is SGDLS, CDR2 YYNGEE. The CDR3 DNA is TGTGCCAGCAGCGTAGATATTAGCGGGAGCACTTACTACAATGAGCAGTTCTTC. As protein: CASSVDISGSTYYNEQFF.

This clone was recorded once. This rearrangement joins TRBV7-3 to TRBJ2-1; tentative D call: TRBD1 (6 bases). There are 16 residues in the CDR3. The V and J ends lost 5 bases and 4 bases respectively, with 18 bases between them. Per the germline V gene, CDR1 is SGHTA and CDR2 is FQGTGA. The CDR3: CASSPRLGTNYNEQFF. CDR3 in DNA: TGTGCCAGCAGCCCGCGATTAGGGACAAATTACAATGAGCAGTTCTTC.